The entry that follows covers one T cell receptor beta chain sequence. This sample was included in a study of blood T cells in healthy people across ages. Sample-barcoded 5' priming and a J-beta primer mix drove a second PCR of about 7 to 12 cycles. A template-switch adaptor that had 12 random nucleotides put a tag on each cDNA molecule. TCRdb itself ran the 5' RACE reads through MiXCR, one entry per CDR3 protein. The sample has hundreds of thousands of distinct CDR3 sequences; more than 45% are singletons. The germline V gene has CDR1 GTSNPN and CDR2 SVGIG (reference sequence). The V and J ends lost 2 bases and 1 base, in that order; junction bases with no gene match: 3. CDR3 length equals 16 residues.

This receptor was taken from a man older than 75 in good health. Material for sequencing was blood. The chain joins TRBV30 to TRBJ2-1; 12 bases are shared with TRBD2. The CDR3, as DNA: TGTGCCTGGAGTTCACTAGCGGGAGGATCCTACAATGAGCAGTTCTTC. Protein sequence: CAWSSLAGGSYNEQFF.